This T cell receptor beta chain is from a study of cytomegalovirus exposure and HLA in healthy donors (dated by TCRdb to the late 2010s). With respect to the entire study: An earlier analysis of roughly 570 of the donors reported roughly 300 Gb of sequence data and 100 million to 120 million unique TCR beta sequences obtained from approximately 180 million T cells. An early release covering 550 to 700 HLA-typed donors comprised around 300 gigabases of sequencing data and about 90 million unique TCR sequences. Among the roughly 400 genotyped donors, around 81% belonged to the genetic ancestry cluster associated with self-reported Caucasian donors. The study aimed to test whether cataloging public T cell receptors could reveal signatures of past pathogen exposure. The T cell repertoires of 666 subjects were profiled by immunosequencing and related to cytomegalovirus serostatus. In addition to the first cohort of around 670 subjects, a separate validation cohort of 120 different subjects was used. High-throughput TCR immunosequencing, statistical association of individual TCRs with disease status, and machine learning were combined to predict cytomegalovirus infection status. A later analysis re-analyzed previously published TCR beta repertoires from 666 donors and added high-resolution HLA genotyping to study TCR occurrence patterns. Rather than using new phenotypic data, the later analysis identified candidate immune exposures from TCR beta sequences and from how often those sequences occurred across donors. In an earlier analysis of a few hundred of the donors, high-throughput TCR beta sequencing was used to judge whether each TCR beta V gene segment behaved as functional or pseudogenic. Alongside the repertoire data, information on donor age, sex, ethnicity and CMV serostatus was compiled. Genome-wide SNP genotypes for about 60% of the 666 donors were used in a later genetic analysis, which treated that subset as a discovery cohort. Every repertoire in the discovery cohort had been generated on one and the same sequencing platform. Class I and class II HLA loci were covered by the typing at four-digit resolution. Typing coverage differed by locus: A, B, C, DRB1 and DQB1 were typed in roughly 629-630 donors, DQA1 in 522, DPA1 in 600 to 610, and DPB1 in just under 490. Because of strong linkage in the cohort, five DR-DQ haplotypes were treated as single units for association and clustering. Among 300 to 500 genotyped donors of the cohort, an average of roughly 230,000 unique TCR beta nucleotide sequences was sequenced per donor, of which about 19% were non-productive.

What the research found in general, with its limitations: In a later analysis, HLA-associated TCR beta chains were found to be more clonally expanded and to have lower generation probabilities than equally common non-associated chains. An association between a missense DCLRE1C variant and V-gene and J-gene trimming of TCR beta chains was found in a later genetic analysis and replicated in an independent cohort. The 87-base-pair reads could not distinguish some IMGT-functional V segments, including TRBV6-2 and TRBV6-3, so those segments were excluded. Linkage disequilibrium might explain the correlated functional status among segregating V segments, but an unknown experimental factor could not be ruled out. A later analysis associated 17,000 or so TCR beta sequences with specific HLA alleles at a false discovery rate of 0.05. A few of the identified cytomegalovirus-associated TCR beta chains were confirmed in vitro to be specific for cytomegalovirus antigens. Broadly in line with IMGT annotations, most TCR beta V segments showed up in productive rearrangements about 87% or about 30% of the time in an earlier analysis of around 600 of the donors. A further reported finding was that TCR beta sequences accurately predicted the HLA-A and HLA-B alleles for most subjects in the first cohort. Across donors, most TCR sequences were observed very rarely, whereas some public TCRs were present in many individuals. According to a later genetic analysis, donors in an Asian-associated ancestry cluster had fewer N-insertions in productive TCRs than the approximately 630-donor mean. According to a later analysis, TCR association rates differed among HLA loci, with DRB1 alleles showing the most associated TCRs and HLA-C alleles showing the fewest. A cluster of highly shared sequence variants was judged likely to represent a technical artifact of the sequencing pipeline. The authors suggested that the approach could potentially be extended to other disease states and immunological phenotypes. Strong co-occurrence of HLA alleles, especially DR and DQ, made assigning TCR associations to individual alleles difficult. Sequencing depth was assumed to be roughly uniform across donors in the presence/absence analyses, though that assumption may not hold. This cohort had only TCR beta chains sequenced, and the lack of alpha or paired-chain data limited which features could be detected. According to a later analysis, most CMV-associated TCR beta chains appeared to be HLA-restricted, and the HLA associations seemed to be driven largely by CMV exposure. According to a later analysis, parvovirus B19, influenza, CMV and Epstein-Barr virus appeared linked to several top co-occurrence clusters. Immune exposure information for the cohort was limited to CMV serostatus. In the study, about 150 TCR beta chains were listed as associated with cytomegalovirus. Because HLA typing was missing for some donors at each locus, association tests included only the typed subset. Because counts were too low, seventeen rarely observed V segments, including chromosome 9 orphons, were left out of the earlier analysis of about 500 of the donors. Cytomegalovirus status was reported to be diagnosed by the classifier with high specificity and sensitivity in both the original and validation cohorts.

Library preparation used the immunoSEQ multiplex PCR assay. The multiplex PCR relied on a mix of 60 forward primers for TCR Vbeta segments and 13 reverse primers for TCR Jbeta segments. The CDR3 region of rearranged TCR beta genes was amplified from genomic DNA with a multiplex PCR assay. The amplified TCR beta libraries were sequenced on the Illumina HiSeq System as 87-base-pair reads. The authors' pipeline ran thus. A later analysis counted tens of millions of unique TCR beta chains across the 666 repertoires, and around 9.9 million of these chains were shared by at least two donors. Raw reads were error-corrected and collapsed into unique sequences with a nearest-neighbor algorithm that merged closely related sequences to remove PCR and sequencing errors. To assign V, D and J gene segments, CDR3 sequences were aligned to IMGT reference sequences. For a sequence to be retained, a match of at least six nucleotides was required to both a V gene segment and a J gene segment. Rearrangements were called productive when the CDR3 lacked stop codons and stayed in frame with V and J; all others were non-productive. Following IMGT convention, CDR3 was defined as the stretch from the second conserved V-encoded cysteine up to the conserved J-encoded phenylalanine. Sequences without an unambiguous match to a single V gene segment were excluded from the earlier analysis of about 640 of the donors. An earlier analysis of approximately 590 of the donors called V segments functional above 56.7% productive rearrangements and segregating when the between-donor standard deviation exceeded 5%. A statistical classification framework was built for diagnosing cytomegalovirus status from the catalog of TCR beta chain sequences. A later analysis assigned V and J genes by comparing TCR nucleotide sequences with IMGT/GENE-DB human TR gene sequences. A later analysis assigned CDR3 sequences and most-parsimonious VDJ recombination scenarios with the TCRdist pipeline. In a later analysis, each TCR beta chain was defined by its CDR3 amino acid sequence together with its V-gene family, and reads without a unique V-gene family were excluded. In a later analysis, nearly 600 highly shared, low-generation-probability nucleotide sequences were removed to address suspected cross-contamination and a sequencing artifact. In a later analysis, a clonal expansion index for each public chain was calculated from normalized within-repertoire ranks of inferred template counts. Generation probabilities in a later analysis came from a VDJ recombination model fitted to out-of-frame rearrangements, and those results were checked against IGoR. A later analysis scored TCR-TCR, TCR-HLA and TCR-CMV co-occurrence with hypergeometric tests, applying a repertoire-size bias correction to TCR pairs. To estimate false discovery rates, a later analysis permuted the HLA or CMV assignments 20 times. In a later analysis, co-occurring TCRs were grouped using DBSCAN, with TCRdist sequence similarity added in when clustering inside HLA-allele-positive subsets. For co-occurrence clustering, repertoires with fewer than 30,000 or more than 120,000 public chains were excluded, along with several repertoires with anomalous nucleotide sharing. TCRdb mirrors the immuneACCESS table, restricted to in-frame sequences. Some clones are absent from its copies; in checked studies, under half trace to an unresolved V gene, and the reason for the others is unknown. V and J calls and clone size are copied from that table; D and trimming were computed from the DNA. The sample includes about 160,000 clones, with 55% to 75% observed a single time. Around 7.1% of the sample goes to the ten largest clones.

The germline V gene yields MGHRA for CDR1 and YSYEKL for CDR2. At the junction V is shortened by 5 bases and J by 2 bases, with 22 bases in between. The CDR3 has 18 amino acids, counting the end cysteine and phenylalanine. Just CDR3 DNA is preserved here, 54 bases in frame from base 1. Remarks on this clone: Its antigen is not yet known. No quality values exist for individual bases; no much larger clone is one base distant.

In total, roughly 670 healthy bone marrow donors made up the cohort. Cohort members were all nominally healthy when sampled, although unrecorded immune exposures were likely present. The donor tested CMV seropositive, placing the donor among the roughly 270 seropositive members of the cohort. A peripheral blood sample was collected from each donor, and TCR beta sequencing was performed on peripheral blood mononuclear cells. The Qiagen DNeasy Blood Extraction Kit was used to extract genomic DNA from the blood cell samples. The chain is assembled from TRBV4-1 and TRBJ1-3, with no D gene named confidently. Sequencing was performed on PBMCs. This clonotype was obtained from a woman aged 60 to 75 in good health and CMV-seropositive. The CDR3 here reads CASSEDSSPHRPGNTIYF. The DNA reads TGCGCCAGCAGCGAGGATTCGTCTCCACACCGTCCTGGAAACACCATATATTTT.